One sample yielded the 19 T cell receptor beta chains listed below, sequenced in a study of T-cell reconstitution after alpha-beta-depleted transplantation in children. The TCRbeta library was prepared with unique molecular identifiers. TCRdb redid the calling of the PCR reads with MiXCR, one entry per CDR3 protein. The table has under 250,000 distinct CDR3 sequences, 20% to 30% seen once. The sample in question was PBMCs, mostly from graft donor cells, obtained 360 days after TCRalphabeta/CD19-depleted stem cell transplant. The receptor source for this set is a female patient aged 2-9 years who had a stem cell transplant for congenital amegakaryocytic thrombocytopenia, so the T cells may come from the graft donor.

The table lists this clonotype with a few counts. The rearrangement joins TRBV4-3 to TRBJ2-3, with 13 positions matching TRBD2. In germline, CDR1 is LGHNA, CDR2 YSLEER. V trimming: 4 bases; J trimming: 5 bases; junction bases outside the gene matches: 9. This CDR3 spans 17 amino acids. CDR3 nucleotides: TGCGCCAGCAGCCCCAGGGGACTAGCGGGATCGCAAGATACGCAGTATTTT. Encoded protein: CASSPRGLAGSQDTQYF.

The chain is built from TRBV7-9 and TRBJ1-1, with a tentative D call TRBD1 (5 bases). The CDR3 has 12 amino acids. Per germline, CDR1 SEHNR and CDR2 FQNEAQ (reference sequence). The germline V and J ends were trimmed by 5 bases and 5 bases, with 9 bases remaining between them. Written as DNA, the CDR3 is TGTGCCAGCAGCCCGTGGGGGACTGAAGCTTTCTTT. Protein sequence: CASSPWGTEAFF. Supplemented by reference TRBV7-9 and TRBJ1-1, the full variable domain reads DTGVSQNPRHKITKRGQNVTFRCDPISEHNRLYWYRQTLGQGPEFLTYFQNEAQLEKSRLLSDRFSAERPKGSFSTLEIQRTEQGDSAMYLCASSPWGTEAFFGQGTRLTVV.

There are a few counts of this clonotype. This chain joins TRBV15 and TRBJ1-5; the D is unclear. V dropped 0 bases and J dropped 5 bases, with 11 bases sitting between them. The CDR3 runs to 15 residues. Germline loops: CDR1 LNHNV, CDR2 YYDKDF (reference sequence). CDR3 sequence (DNA): TGTGCCACCAGCAGAGATCCTATTGGTGATCAGCCCCAGCATTTT. This codes for CATSRDPIGDQPQHF.

The chain carries TRBV12-3 or TRBV12-4 and TRBJ2-7; D tentatively fits TRBD1 or TRBD2 (5 bases each). V lost 10 bases and J 0 bases, leaving 10 bases between the germline ends. There are 12 residues in the CDR3. The CDR3 DNA reads as TGTGCCACCGGGACCGGCTCCTACGAGCAGTACTTC. Translation: CATGTGSYEQYF.

The chain links TRBV20-1 to TRBJ2-1, with 12 bases aligning to TRBD2. Germline V gene data show CDR1 as DFQATT and CDR2 as SNEGSKA (reference sequence). The J segment lost 4 bases and the V segment lost 2 bases, leaving 3 bases of the junction unmatched. The CDR3 has 15 residues. DNA for the CDR3: TGCAGTGCTAGATACACTAGCGGGGGGTACAATGAGCAGTTCTTC. Its translation: CSARYTSGGYNEQFF.

This rearrangement joins TRBV5-6 to TRBJ2-1; D is unclear. CDR1 is SGHDT, CDR2 YYEEEE, per germline. The CDR3 is 14 amino acids. V lost 0 bases, J lost 3 bases, and 7 bases lay in between. CDR3 DNA: TGTGCCAGCAGCTTGGTAATCCACTACAATGAGCAGTTCTTC. This encodes CASSLVIHYNEQFF.

This clonotype was counted between two and nine times. The chain combines TRBV4-1 with TRBJ1-5, with a tentative D call TRBD1 (5 bases). Germline V gives CDR1 MGHRA, CDR2 YSYEKL. The CDR3 is 13 residues long. Trimming cost V 8 bases and J 0 bases, with 8 bases left between them. The CDR3 coding sequence is TGCGCCAGCGGAGACAGTAGCAATCAGCCCCAGCATTTT. It yields the protein CASGDSSNQPQHF.

V gene TRBV4-3 combines with J gene TRBJ2-7, with D possibly called TRBD1 or TRBD2 (6 bases each). This CDR3 is built from 13 residues. The germline V gene has CDR1 LGHNA and CDR2 YSLEER. V was trimmed by 1 base and J by 5 bases, leaving 9 bases between them. Here the CDR3 DNA reads TGCGCCAGCAGCCAAGCGGGGGCAGACGAGCAGTACTTC. It codes for CASSQAGADEQYF.

This clonotype was picked up a small number of times. The V and J genes are TRBV5-5 and TRBJ2-1, with unresolved D. Between the trimmed V and J ends, which lost 2 bases and 2 bases, there was a span of 11 bases. The germline V gene encodes CDR1 SGHKS and CDR2 YYEKEE (reference sequence). This CDR3 comprises 15 residues. CDR3 nucleotide sequence: TGTGCCAGCAGCTTCATGGCTACAGCCTACAATGAGCAGTTCTTC. It specifies CASSFMATAYNEQFF.

This clonotype was picked up a small number of times. The chain employs TRBV12-3 or TRBV12-4 and TRBJ2-7; a weak D match, TRBD2 (5 bases). The CDR3 totals 15 residues. Trimming took 2 bases from V and 0 from J, leaving 11 bases between them. CDR3 amino acids: CASSLRGHSSYEQYF. CDR3 nucleotide sequence: TGTGCCAGCAGTTTACGCGGGCATAGCTCCTACGAGCAGTACTTC.

V gene TRBV12-3 or TRBV12-4 combines with J gene TRBJ1-2; D not resolved. The germline V and J ends were trimmed by 1 base and 2 bases, with 11 bases remaining between them. The CDR3 has 15 residues. The CDR3 reads CASSLGVGSNYGYTF. In DNA, the CDR3 is TGTGCCAGCAGTTTAGGGGTGGGGTCGAACTATGGCTACACCTTC.

This clonotype was seen a handful of times. This chain joins TRBV25-1 and TRBJ2-3; 8 positions match TRBD2. With V trimmed by 2 bases and J by 2 bases, 3 bases remained unmatched. Germline V gene sequence: CDR1 MGHDK, CDR2 SYGVNS. This CDR3 region has 15 residues. The CDR3, as DNA: TGTGCCAGCAGTGAAGGACTAGCAGTCACAGATACGCAGTATTTT. Its protein product is CASSEGLAVTDTQYF.

The chain couples TRBV10-3 to TRBJ2-3; 7 positions agree with TRBD2. CDR3 length equals 16 residues. CDR1 is ENHRY, CDR2 SYGVKD, per germline. V shed 0 bases and J 3 bases; nucleotides not matched to a gene: 6. The chain's CDR3 is CAISESTSPGTDTQYF. DNA for the CDR3: TGTGCCATCAGTGAGTCGACTAGCCCAGGGACAGATACGCAGTATTTT.

In DNA, the CDR3 is TGCGCCAGCAGCTTGGCACTAGGCTCGGGTGCAGATACGCAGTATTTT. As protein: CASSLALGSGADTQYF. This sequence joins TRBV5-1 and TRBJ2-3; maybe TRBD2 (5 bases). This CDR3 spans 16 amino acids. CDR1 and CDR2 (germline): SGHRS, YFSETQ. Trimming took off 0 bases at V and 4 bases at J, with 15 bases between the two ends. The full variable domain, completed using reference TRBV5-1 and TRBJ2-3, is KAGVTQTPRYLIKTRGQQVTLSCSPISGHRSVSWYQQTPGQGLQFLFEYFSETQRNKGNFPGRFSGRQFSNSRSEMNVSTLELGDSALYLCASSLALGSGADTQYFGPGTRLTVL.

This clonotype was detected a few times. V and J are TRBV20-1 and TRBJ2-7; 11 positions match TRBD2. The CDR3 has 14 amino acids. Germline loops: CDR1 DFQATT, CDR2 SNEGSKA (reference sequence). V gave up 3 bases and J gave up 5 bases; unmatched junction bases: 6. For the CDR3, the DNA is TGCAGTGCTAGTCCGACTAGCGGGGAGGACGAGCAGTACTTC. This encodes CSASPTSGEDEQYF.

This clonotype came up a few times. Here the CDR3 DNA reads TGCAGTGCTAGAGGGGGGGCTTCCTACAATGAGCAGTTCTTC. Amino acid sequence: CSARGGASYNEQFF. V gene TRBV20-1 combines with J gene TRBJ2-1, with D perhaps matching TRBD1 or TRBD2 (6 bases each). The germline V and J ends were trimmed by 1 base and 1 base, with 8 bases remaining between them. The germline V gene encodes CDR1 DFQATT and CDR2 SNEGSKA (reference sequence). This CDR3 contains 14 residues.

In this sample, this clonotype turned up a few times. One junction end disagrees with the germline gene, perhaps due to a read error. The V and J genes are TRBV4-1 and TRBJ1-2, with D hard to call. Germline V gives CDR1 MGHRA, CDR2 YSYEKL. The length of the CDR3 is 13 residues. The CDR3 is CASSQVGSHGYIF. In DNA, the CDR3 is TGCGCCAGCAGCCAAGTGGGCAGTCATGGCTACATCTTC.

The chain recombines TRBV12-3 or TRBV12-4 with TRBJ1-5; no clear D gene. V was cut by 0 bases and J by 0 bases, with 9 bases left in between. The CDR3 spans 16 residues. This CDR3 reads CASSLAQWNSNQPQHF. CDR3 sequence (DNA): TGTGCCAGCAGTTTAGCACAGTGGAATAGCAATCAGCCCCAGCATTTT.

The genes are TRBV5-1 and TRBJ2-3; D remains unclear. The CDR3 covers 13 residues. Trimming shortened V by 8 bases and J by 0 bases, and 10 bases separated the two germline ends. From germline, CDR1 is SGHRS and CDR2 YFSETQ. CDR3 sequence: CASKWPSTDTQYF. CDR3 coding DNA: TGCGCCAGTAAGTGGCCTAGCACAGATACGCAGTATTTT.